The sequence of this TCR beta chain was determined in a study of cytomegalovirus exposure and HLA in healthy donors. Data came from immunoSEQ multiplex PCR; TCRdb stores just in-frame clones and leaves some out. The sample yields about 170,000 clones, around 96% seen once. This CDR3 has 14 amino acids. Germline loops: CDR1 MNHEY, CDR2 SVGAGI. V was trimmed by 6 bases and J by 6 bases, leaving 17 bases between them. V is TRBV6-5 and J is TRBJ1-2; possible D gene TRBD1, 5 bases. The specimen sequenced was PBMCs. The receptor was isolated from a young woman in good health and CMV-seronegative. In DNA form, the CDR3 reads TGTGCCAGCAGCCAGGGACGGGGGTCTGATGGCTACACCTTC. It specifies CASSQGRGSDGYTF.